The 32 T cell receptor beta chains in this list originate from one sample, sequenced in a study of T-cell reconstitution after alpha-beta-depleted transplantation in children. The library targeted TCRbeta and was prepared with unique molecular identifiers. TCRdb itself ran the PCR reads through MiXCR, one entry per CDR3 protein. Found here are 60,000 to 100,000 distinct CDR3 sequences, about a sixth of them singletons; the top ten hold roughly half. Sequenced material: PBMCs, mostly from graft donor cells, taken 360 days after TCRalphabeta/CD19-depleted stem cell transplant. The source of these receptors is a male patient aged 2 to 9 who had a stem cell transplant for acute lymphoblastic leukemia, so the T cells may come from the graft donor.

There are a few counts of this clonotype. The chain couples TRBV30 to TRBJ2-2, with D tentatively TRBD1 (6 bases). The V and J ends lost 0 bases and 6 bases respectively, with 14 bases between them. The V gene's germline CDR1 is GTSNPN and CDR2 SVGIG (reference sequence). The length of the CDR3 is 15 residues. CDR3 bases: TGTGCCTGGAGTGTTTTTTTCCCAGGGGCCGGGGAGCTGTTTTTT. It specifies CAWSVFFPGAGELFF.

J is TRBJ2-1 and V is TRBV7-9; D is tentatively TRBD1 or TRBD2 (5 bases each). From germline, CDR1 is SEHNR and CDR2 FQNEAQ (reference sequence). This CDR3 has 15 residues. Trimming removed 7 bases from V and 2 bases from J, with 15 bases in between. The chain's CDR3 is CASTEGQGPYNEQFF. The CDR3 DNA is TGTGCCAGCACCGAGGGTCAGGGACCCTACAATGAGCAGTTCTTC.

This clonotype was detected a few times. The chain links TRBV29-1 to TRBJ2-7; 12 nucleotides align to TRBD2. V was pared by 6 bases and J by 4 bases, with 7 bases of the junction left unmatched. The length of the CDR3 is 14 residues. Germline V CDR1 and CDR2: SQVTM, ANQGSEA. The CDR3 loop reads CSVRLAGAMYEQYF. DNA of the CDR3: TGCAGCGTCCGACTAGCGGGAGCGATGTACGAGCAGTACTTC.

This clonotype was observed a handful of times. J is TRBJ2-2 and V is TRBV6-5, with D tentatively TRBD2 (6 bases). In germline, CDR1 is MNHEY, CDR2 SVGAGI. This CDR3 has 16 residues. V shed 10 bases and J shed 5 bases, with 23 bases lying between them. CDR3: CATSGGEWKKTGELFF. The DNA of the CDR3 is TGTGCCACCTCCGGAGGGGAGTGGAAAAAAACCGGGGAGCTGTTTTTT.

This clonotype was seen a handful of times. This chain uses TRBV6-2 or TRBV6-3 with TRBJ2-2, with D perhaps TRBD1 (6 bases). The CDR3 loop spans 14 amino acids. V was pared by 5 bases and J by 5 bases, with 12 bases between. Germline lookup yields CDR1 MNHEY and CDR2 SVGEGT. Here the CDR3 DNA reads TGTGCCAGCAGTCATCAGGGGTGGACCGGGGAGCTGTTTTTT. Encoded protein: CASSHQGWTGELFF.

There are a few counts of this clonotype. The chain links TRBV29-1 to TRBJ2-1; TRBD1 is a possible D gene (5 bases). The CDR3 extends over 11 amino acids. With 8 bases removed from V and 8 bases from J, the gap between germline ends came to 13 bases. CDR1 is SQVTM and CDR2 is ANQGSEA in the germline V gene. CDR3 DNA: TGCAGCATTCCAGGGATCCATGAGCAGTTCTTC. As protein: CSIPGIHEQFF.

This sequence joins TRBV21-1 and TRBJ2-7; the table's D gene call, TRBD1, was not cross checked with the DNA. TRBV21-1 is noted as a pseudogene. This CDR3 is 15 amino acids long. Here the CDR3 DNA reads TGTGCCAGCACAACCGCGACAGGGGCGCTTTACGAGCAGTACTTC. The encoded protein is CASTTATGALYEQYF.

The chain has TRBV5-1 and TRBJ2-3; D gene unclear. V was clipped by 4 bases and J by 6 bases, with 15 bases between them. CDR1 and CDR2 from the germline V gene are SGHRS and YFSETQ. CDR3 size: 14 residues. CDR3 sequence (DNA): TGCGCCAGCAGCGCCACCCCGCCGGATGATACGCAGTATTTT. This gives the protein CASSATPPDDTQYF.

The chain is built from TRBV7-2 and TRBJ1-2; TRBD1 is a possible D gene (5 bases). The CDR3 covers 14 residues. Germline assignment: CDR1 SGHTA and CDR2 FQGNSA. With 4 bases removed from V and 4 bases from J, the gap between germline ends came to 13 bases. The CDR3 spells CASSSDRQFYGYTF. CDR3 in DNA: TGTGCCAGCAGCTCAGACCGACAGTTCTATGGCTACACCTTC.

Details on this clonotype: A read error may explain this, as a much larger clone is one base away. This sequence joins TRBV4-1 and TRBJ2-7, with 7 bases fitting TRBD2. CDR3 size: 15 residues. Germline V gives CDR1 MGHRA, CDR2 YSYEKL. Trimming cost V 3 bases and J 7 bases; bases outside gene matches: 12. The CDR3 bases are TGCGCCAGCAGCCACCGACTAGCTCCCTACAATGAGCAGTACTTC. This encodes CASSHRLAPYNEQYF.

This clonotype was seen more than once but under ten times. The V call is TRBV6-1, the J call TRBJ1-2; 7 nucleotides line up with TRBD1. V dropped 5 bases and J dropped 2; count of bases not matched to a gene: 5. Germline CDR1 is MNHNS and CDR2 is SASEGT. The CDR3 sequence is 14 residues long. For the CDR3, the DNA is TGTGCCAGCAGTCGACAGGGAAGGAACTATGGCTACACCTTC. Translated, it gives CASSRQGRNYGYTF.

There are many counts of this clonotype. CDR3 coding DNA: TGCAGTGCTCCCGGGACAGGGCTCACTGAAGCTTTCTTT. Its translation: CSAPGTGLTEAFF. The V and J genes are TRBV20-1 and TRBJ1-1; the match to TRBD1 covers 9 bases. Per the germline V gene, CDR1 is DFQATT and CDR2 is SNEGSKA (reference sequence). V shed 5 bases, J shed 4 bases, and the junction held 5 bases outside the gene matches. CDR3 length: 13 amino acids.

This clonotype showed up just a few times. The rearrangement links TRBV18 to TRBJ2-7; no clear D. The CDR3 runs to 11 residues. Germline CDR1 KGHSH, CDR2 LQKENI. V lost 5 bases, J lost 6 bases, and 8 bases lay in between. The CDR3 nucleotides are TGTGCCAGCTCAATGGGTGGCGAGCAGTACTTC. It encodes CASSMGGEQYF.

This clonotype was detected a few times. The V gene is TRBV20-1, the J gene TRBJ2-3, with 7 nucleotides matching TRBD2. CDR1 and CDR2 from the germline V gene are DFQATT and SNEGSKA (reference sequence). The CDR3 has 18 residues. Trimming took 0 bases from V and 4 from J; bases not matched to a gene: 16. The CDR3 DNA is TGCAGTGCTAGAGAGATCTTCAAACTAGCGCCTACGGCAGATACGCAGTATTTT. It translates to CSAREIFKLAPTADTQYF.

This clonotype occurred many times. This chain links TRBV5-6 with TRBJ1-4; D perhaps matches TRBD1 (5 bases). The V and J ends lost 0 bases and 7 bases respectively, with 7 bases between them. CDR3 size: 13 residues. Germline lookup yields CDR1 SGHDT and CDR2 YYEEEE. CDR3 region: CASSLDRIEKLFF. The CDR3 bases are TGTGCCAGCAGCTTGGACAGGATTGAAAAACTGTTTTTT.

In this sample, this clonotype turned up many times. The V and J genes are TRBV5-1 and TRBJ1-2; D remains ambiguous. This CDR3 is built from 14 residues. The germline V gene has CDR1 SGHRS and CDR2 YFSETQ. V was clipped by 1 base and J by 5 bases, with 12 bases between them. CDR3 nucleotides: TGCGCCAGCAGCTTGAAGTACGGGGATTATGGCTACACCTTC. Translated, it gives CASSLKYGDYGYTF.

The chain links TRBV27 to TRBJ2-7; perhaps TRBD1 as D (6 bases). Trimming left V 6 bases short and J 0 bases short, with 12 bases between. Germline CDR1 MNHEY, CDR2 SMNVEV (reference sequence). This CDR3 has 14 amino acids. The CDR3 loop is CASRNRASSYEQYF. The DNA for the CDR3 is TGTGCCAGCAGAAACAGGGCGAGCTCCTACGAGCAGTACTTC.

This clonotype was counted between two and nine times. In DNA, the CDR3 is TGTGCCAGCAGCCCTTCCCTTGTAACTAGGAGCCCTACAGATACGCAGTATTTT. Translating gives CASSPSLVTRSPTDTQYF. The genes are TRBV11-2 and TRBJ2-3, with a weak D call TRBD2 (5 bases). Germline-derived CDR1 and CDR2 are SGHAT and FQNNGV. This CDR3 spans 18 amino acids. Trimming left V 5 bases short and J 3 bases short, with 24 bases between.

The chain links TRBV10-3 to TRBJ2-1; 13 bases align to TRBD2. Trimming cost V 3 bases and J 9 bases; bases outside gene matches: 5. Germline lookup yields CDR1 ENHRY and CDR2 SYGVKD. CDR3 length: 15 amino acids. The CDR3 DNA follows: TGTGCCATCAGTGAAACTAGCGGGAGGGCCGGTGAGCAGTTCTTC. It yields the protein CAISETSGRAGEQFF.

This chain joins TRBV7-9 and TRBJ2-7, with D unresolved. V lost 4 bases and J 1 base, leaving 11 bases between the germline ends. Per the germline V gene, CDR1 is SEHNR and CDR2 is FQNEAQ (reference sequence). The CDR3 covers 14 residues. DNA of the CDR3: TGTGCCAGCAGCTCAGCGAGCTTTTCCTACGAGCAGTACTTC. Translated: CASSSASFSYEQYF.

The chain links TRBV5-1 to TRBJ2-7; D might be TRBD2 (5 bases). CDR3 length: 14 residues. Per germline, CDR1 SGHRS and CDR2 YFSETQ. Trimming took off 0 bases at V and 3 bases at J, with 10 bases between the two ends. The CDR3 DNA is TGCGCCAGCAGCTTGGCCGGGATGATCTACGAGCAGTACTTC. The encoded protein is CASSLAGMIYEQYF.

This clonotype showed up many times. The CDR3 spells CASSRLRDTQYF. The CDR3 DNA sequence: TGTGCCAGCAGTCGACTCCGAGATACGCAGTATTTT. The rearrangement links TRBV12-3 or TRBV12-4 to TRBJ2-3; no definite D call. CDR3 length: 12 amino acids. Trimming shortened V by 5 bases and J by 5 bases, and 8 bases separated the two germline ends.

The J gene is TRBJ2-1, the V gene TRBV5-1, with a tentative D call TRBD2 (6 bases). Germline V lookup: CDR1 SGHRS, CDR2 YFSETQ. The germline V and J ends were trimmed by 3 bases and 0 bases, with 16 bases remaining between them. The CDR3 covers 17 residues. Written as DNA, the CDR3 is TGCGCCAGCAGCTCTTCCATTCTAGCGTACTCCTACAATGAGCAGTTCTTC. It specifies CASSSSILAYSYNEQFF. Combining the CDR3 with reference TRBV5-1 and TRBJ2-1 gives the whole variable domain KAGVTQTPRYLIKTRGQQVTLSCSPISGHRSVSWYQQTPGQGLQFLFEYFSETQRNKGNFPGRFSGRQFSNSRSEMNVSTLELGDSALYLCASSSSILAYSYNEQFFGPGTRLTVL.

The CDR3 region has the DNA TGTGCCATCAGTGAGTCATCAGGGTCCCTAGCCTACAATGAGCAGTTCTTC. Translation gives CAISESSGSLAYNEQFF. The chain employs TRBV10-3 and TRBJ2-1, with D perhaps matching TRBD1 (5 bases). CDR3 size: 17 residues. Germline CDR1 reads ENHRY; CDR2 reads SYGVKD. V gave up 0 bases and J gave up 2 bases, with 14 bases separating them.

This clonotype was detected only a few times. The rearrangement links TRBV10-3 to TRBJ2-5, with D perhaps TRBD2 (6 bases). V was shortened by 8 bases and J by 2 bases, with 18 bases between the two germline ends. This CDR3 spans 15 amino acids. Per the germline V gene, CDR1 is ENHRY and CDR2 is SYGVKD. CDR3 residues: CAIGGLFGVQETQYF. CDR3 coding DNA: TGTGCCATCGGAGGGTTGTTCGGGGTTCAAGAGACCCAGTACTTC.

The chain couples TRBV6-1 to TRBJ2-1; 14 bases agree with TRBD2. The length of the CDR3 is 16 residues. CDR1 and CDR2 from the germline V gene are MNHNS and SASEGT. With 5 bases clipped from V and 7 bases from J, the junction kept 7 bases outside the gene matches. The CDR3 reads CASSPRLAGGSNEQFF. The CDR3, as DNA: TGTGCCAGCAGTCCCCGACTAGCGGGAGGGAGTAATGAGCAGTTCTTC.

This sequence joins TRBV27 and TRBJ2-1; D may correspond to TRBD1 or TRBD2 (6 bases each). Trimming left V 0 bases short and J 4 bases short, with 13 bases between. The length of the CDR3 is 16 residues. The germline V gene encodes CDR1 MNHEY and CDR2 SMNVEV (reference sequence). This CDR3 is CASSLSQGRRYNEQFF. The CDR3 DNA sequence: TGTGCCAGCAGTTTATCCCAGGGGAGGCGGTACAATGAGCAGTTCTTC.

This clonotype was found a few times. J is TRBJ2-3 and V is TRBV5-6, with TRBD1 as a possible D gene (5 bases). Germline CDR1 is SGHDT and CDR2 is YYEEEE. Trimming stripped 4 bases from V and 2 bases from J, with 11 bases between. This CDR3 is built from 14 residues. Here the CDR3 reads CASSTDTVTDTQYF. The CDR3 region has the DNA TGTGCCAGCAGCACGGACACCGTCACAGATACGCAGTATTTT.

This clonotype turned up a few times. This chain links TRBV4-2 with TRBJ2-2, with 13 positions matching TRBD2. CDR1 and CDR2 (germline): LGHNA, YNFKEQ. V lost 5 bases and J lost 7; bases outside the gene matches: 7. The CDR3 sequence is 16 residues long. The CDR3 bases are TGTGCCAGCAGCACACTAGCGGGAGGGCCTGGCGGGGAGCTGTTTTTT. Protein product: CASSTLAGGPGGELFF.

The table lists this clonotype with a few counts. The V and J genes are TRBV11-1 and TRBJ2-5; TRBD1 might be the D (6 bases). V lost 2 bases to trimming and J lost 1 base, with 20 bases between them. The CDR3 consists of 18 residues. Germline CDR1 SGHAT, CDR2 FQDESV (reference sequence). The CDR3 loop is CASSLSISSTRGQETQYF. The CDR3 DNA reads TGTGCCAGCAGCTTATCTATTTCTTCGACCAGGGGCCAAGAGACCCAGTACTTC.

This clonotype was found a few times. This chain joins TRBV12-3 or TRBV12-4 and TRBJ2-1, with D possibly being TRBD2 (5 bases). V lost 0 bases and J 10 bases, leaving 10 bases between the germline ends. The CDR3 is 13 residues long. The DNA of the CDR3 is TGTGCCAGCAGTTTAGCGGGAGTAAACGAGCAGTTCTTC. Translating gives CASSLAGVNEQFF.

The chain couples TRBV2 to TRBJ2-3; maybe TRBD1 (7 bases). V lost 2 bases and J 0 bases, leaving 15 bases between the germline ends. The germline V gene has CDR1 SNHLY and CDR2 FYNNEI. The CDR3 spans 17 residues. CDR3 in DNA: TGTGCCAGCAGTGAACCGGGGGACAGAACTAGCACAGATACGCAGTATTTT. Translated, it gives CASSEPGDRTSTDTQYF. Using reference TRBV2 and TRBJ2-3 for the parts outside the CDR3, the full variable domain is EPEVTQTPSHQVTQMGQEVILRCVPISNHLYFYWYRQILGQKVEFLVSFYNNEISEKSEIFDDQFSVERPDGSNFTLKIRSTKLEDSAMYFCASSEPGDRTSTDTQYFGPGTRLTVL.